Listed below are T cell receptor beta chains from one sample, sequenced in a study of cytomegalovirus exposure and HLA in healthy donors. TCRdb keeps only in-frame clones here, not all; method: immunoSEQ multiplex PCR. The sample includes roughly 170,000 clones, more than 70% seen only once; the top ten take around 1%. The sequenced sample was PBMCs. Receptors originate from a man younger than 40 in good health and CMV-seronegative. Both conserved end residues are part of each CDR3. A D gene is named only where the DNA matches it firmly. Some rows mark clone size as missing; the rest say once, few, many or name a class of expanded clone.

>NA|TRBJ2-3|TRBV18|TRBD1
CASSPTGQGTDTQYF
TGTGCCAGCTCACCAACCGGACAGGGCACAGATACGCAGTATTTT
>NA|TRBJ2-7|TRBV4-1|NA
CASSQDGQQAYYEQYF
TGCGCCAGCAGCCAAGATGGCCAGCAGGCATACTACGAGCAGTACTTC
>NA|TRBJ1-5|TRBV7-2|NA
CASSLDRENQPQHF
TGTGCCAGCAGCTTAGACAGGGAGAATCAGCCCCAGCATTTT
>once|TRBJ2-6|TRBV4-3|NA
CASSQDAGANVLTF
TGCGCCAGCAGCCAAGACGCTGGGGCCAACGTCCTGACTTTC
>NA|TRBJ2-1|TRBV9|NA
CASSPQAVSYNEQFF
TGTGCCAGCAGCCCCCAAGCGGTCTCCTACAATGAGCAGTTCTTC
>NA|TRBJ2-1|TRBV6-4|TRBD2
CASSDLSGGNEQFF
TGTGCCAGCAGTGACTTGTCGGGAGGGAATGAGCAGTTCTTC
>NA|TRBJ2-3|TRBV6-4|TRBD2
CASSGLAGGSTDTQYF
TGTGCCAGCAGTGGCCTAGCGGGGGGAAGCACAGATACGCAGTATTTT
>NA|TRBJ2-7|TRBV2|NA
CASSEGGYEQYF
TGTGCCAGCAGTGAAGGCGGATACGAGCAGTACTTC
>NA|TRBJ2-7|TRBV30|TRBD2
CAWSGTSVGGQYF
TGTGCCTGGAGTGGGACTAGCGTAGGCGGGCAGTACTTC
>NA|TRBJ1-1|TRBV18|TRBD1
CASSPRGGQGARRNTEAFF
TGTGCCAGCTCACCACGAGGTGGACAGGGGGCGCGTAGGAACACTGAAGCTTTCTTT
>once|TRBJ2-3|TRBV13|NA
CASTAVLTDTQYF
TGTGCCAGCACAGCGGTTCTCACAGATACGCAGTATTTT
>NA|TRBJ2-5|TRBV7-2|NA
CASSLGGRGETQYF
TGTGCCAGCAGCTTAGGGGGAAGGGGGGAGACCCAGTACTTC
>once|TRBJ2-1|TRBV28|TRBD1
CASSPTGSPYNEQFF
TGTGCCAGCAGTCCGACAGGGAGCCCCTACAATGAGCAGTTCTTC
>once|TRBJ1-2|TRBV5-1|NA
CASSLKGLGAKIYGYTF
TGCGCCAGCAGCTTGAAGGGGTTAGGGGCGAAAATCTATGGCTACACCTTC
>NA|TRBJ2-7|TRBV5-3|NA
CARSLRSSRFEQYF
TGTGCCAGAAGCCTCCGTAGTAGCCGGTTCGAGCAGTACTTC
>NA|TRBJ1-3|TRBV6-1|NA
CASSEAPAGMGNTIYF
TGTGCCAGCAGTGAAGCACCCGCGGGGATGGGAAACACCATATATTTT
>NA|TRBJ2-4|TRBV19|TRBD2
CASSMQREEAKNIQYF
TGTGCCAGTAGTATGCAGCGGGAAGAGGCCAAAAACATTCAGTACTTC
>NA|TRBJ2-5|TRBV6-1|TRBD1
CASRPDRVHGETQYF
TGTGCCAGCAGACCGGACAGGGTGCACGGAGAGACCCAGTACTTC
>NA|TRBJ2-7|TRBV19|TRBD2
CASSPGLAGGEQYF
TGTGCCAGTAGCCCGGGACTAGCGGGAGGGGAGCAGTACTTC
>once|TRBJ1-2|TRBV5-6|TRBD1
CASSFGQGADGYTF
TGTGCCAGCAGCTTCGGACAGGGCGCAGATGGCTACACCTTC
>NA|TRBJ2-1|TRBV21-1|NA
CASSIVPGLAGTPSFF
TGTGCCAGCAGCATAGTCCCGGGACTAGCGGGGACCCCCTCATTCTTC
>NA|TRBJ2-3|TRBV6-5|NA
CASSYGQGTDTQYF
TGTGCCAGCAGTTACGGGCAGGGCACAGATACGCAGTATTTT
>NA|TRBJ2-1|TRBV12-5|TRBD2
CASGSVVAGGQSWYNEQFF
TGTGCTAGTGGCAGCGTAGTAGCGGGAGGGCAATCGTGGTACAATGAGCAGTTCTTC
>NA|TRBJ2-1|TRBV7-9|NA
CASSHRSSQSNEQFF
TGTGCCAGCAGCCATCGATCCTCCCAGTCGAATGAGCAGTTCTTC
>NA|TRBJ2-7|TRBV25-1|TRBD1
CASSESLPGTGVYEQYF
TGTGCCAGCAGTGAATCGTTACCAGGGACAGGGGTGTACGAGCAGTACTTC
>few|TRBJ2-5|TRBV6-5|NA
CASSYATGTETQYF
TGTGCCAGCAGTTACGCTACAGGGACGGAGACCCAGTACTTC
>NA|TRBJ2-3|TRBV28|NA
CASSSGSSTDTQYF
TGTGCCAGCAGTTCAGGGTCCAGCACAGATACGCAGTATTTT
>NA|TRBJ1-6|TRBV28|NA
CASRVVAENSPLHF
TGTGCCAGTCGGGTGGTGGCGGAAAATTCACCCCTCCACTTT
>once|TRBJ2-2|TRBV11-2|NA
CASSGVTGNTGELFF
TGTGCCAGCAGCGGCGTCACAGGGAACACCGGGGAGCTGTTTTTT
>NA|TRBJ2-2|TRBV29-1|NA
CSVEKGHLTGELFF
TGCAGCGTTGAAAAGGGACACCTCACCGGGGAGCTGTTTTTT
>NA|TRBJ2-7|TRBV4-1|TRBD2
CASSQTSGRFYEQYF
TGCGCCAGCAGCCAAACTAGCGGGAGATTCTACGAGCAGTACTTC
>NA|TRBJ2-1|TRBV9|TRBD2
CASSRTSSGVFNEQFF
TGTGCCAGCAGCCGGACCTCTAGCGGCGTTTTCAATGAGCAGTTCTTC
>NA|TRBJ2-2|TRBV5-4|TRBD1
CASRNRQGNTGELFF
TGTGCCAGCAGAAATAGACAGGGCAACACCGGGGAGCTGTTTTTT
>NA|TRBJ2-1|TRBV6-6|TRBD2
CASSHTSGSSGEQFF
TGTGCCAGCAGCCATACTAGCGGGAGTTCGGGTGAGCAGTTCTTC
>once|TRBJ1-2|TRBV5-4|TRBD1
CASSLGGQEVVGYTF
TGTGCCAGCAGCTTAGGAGGACAGGAGGTAGTTGGCTACACCTTC
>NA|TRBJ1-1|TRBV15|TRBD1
CATSRVQGMNTEAFF
TGTGCCACCAGCAGAGTACAGGGGATGAACACTGAAGCTTTCTTT